These T cell receptor beta chains were read from a single sample in a study of T cells in localized non-small cell lung cancer. Clones were read by immunoSEQ multiplex PCR, and TCRdb kept only the in-frame ones, dropping some. This table has about 130,000 clones, 70% to 90% appearing once. Sample: peripheral blood, taken before any cancer treatment. All receptors come from a female donor of 60 years or more with stage I lung adenocarcinoma. CDR3s include the opening cysteine and the closing phenylalanine or tryptophan. Fields, in order: D gene, clone size, J gene, V gene, CDR3 DNA, CDR3 protein. The D gene is left open where the match is weak. A clone size is listed for some rows: how often the clone was seen (once, few, many), or a class if it is expanded.

d_gene: TRBD2
abundance: -
j_gene: TRBJ2-7
v_gene: TRBV28
CDR3nt: TGTGCCAGCAGCCCCGGGGGGTCTGCGTTCTACGAGCAGTACTTC
CDR3aa: CASSPGGSAFYEQYF

d_gene: TRBD1
abundance: -
j_gene: TRBJ2-5
v_gene: TRBV9
CDR3nt: TGTGCCAGCAGCGTAGGACAGGGGAACCAAGAGACCCAGTACTTC
CDR3aa: CASSVGQGNQETQYF

d_gene: -
abundance: -
j_gene: TRBJ2-2
v_gene: TRBV5-1
CDR3nt: TGCGCCAGCAGCTTGGCTGGGATAGCGGTGAACACCGGGGAGCTGTTTTTT
CDR3aa: CASSLAGIAVNTGELFF

d_gene: -
abundance: few
j_gene: TRBJ2-7
v_gene: TRBV21-1
CDR3nt: TGTGCCAGCAGCAAGATGAGTTACGAGCAGTACTTC
CDR3aa: CASSKMSYEQYF

d_gene: -
abundance: -
j_gene: TRBJ1-5
v_gene: TRBV14
CDR3nt: TGTGCCAGCAGCCAAAGTGGGGGAACGCCCCAGCATTTT
CDR3aa: CASSQSGGTPQHF

d_gene: TRBD1
abundance: -
j_gene: TRBJ1-1
v_gene: TRBV29-1
CDR3nt: TGCAGCGTTGAATCAGGGGGCGGTACTGAAGCTTTCTTT
CDR3aa: CSVESGGGTEAFF

d_gene: -
abundance: -
j_gene: TRBJ1-1
v_gene: TRBV7-3
CDR3nt: TGTGCCAGCAGCTTCCAAGGGAACACTGAAGCTTTCTTT
CDR3aa: CASSFQGNTEAFF

d_gene: TRBD2
abundance: -
j_gene: TRBJ2-2
v_gene: TRBV11-2
CDR3nt: TGTGCCAGCAGCACATTAAGGAGGGCTAGCGGGAGACGGGAGCTGTTTTTT
CDR3aa: CASSTLRRASGRRELFF

d_gene: -
abundance: -
j_gene: TRBJ2-2
v_gene: TRBV5-1
CDR3nt: TGCGCCAGCAGCTTGAGCGGCAACACCGGGGAGCTGTTTTTT
CDR3aa: CASSLSGNTGELFF

d_gene: TRBD1
abundance: -
j_gene: TRBJ1-1
v_gene: TRBV28
CDR3nt: TGTGCCAGCAAGTATCCAGGGGGCGCCTTTCGGACTGAAGCTTTCTTT
CDR3aa: CASKYPGGAFRTEAFF

d_gene: TRBD1
abundance: -
j_gene: TRBJ2-7
v_gene: TRBV10-2
CDR3nt: TGCGCCAGCAGTGATGCCGGGACAGGTGTGCTCCTGGTGTACTTC
CDR3aa: CASSDAGTGVLLVYF

d_gene: -
abundance: once
j_gene: TRBJ2-7
v_gene: TRBV28
CDR3nt: TGTGCCAGCAGCACCCCCGGGGACGGAGTCTACGAGCAGTACTTC
CDR3aa: CASSTPGDGVYEQYF

d_gene: TRBD1
abundance: -
j_gene: TRBJ1-4
v_gene: TRBV9
CDR3nt: TGTGCCAGCGGACCGGACAGGGGTTACGAAAAACTGTTTTTT
CDR3aa: CASGPDRGYEKLFF

d_gene: -
abundance: -
j_gene: TRBJ2-3
v_gene: TRBV29-1
CDR3nt: TGCAGCGTTGAAGGTCGTGATACGCAGTATTTT
CDR3aa: CSVEGRDTQYF

d_gene: TRBD1
abundance: -
j_gene: TRBJ2-7
v_gene: TRBV5-1
CDR3nt: TGCGCCAGCAGCCCGGGACAGCCCTACGAGCAGTACTTC
CDR3aa: CASSPGQPYEQYF

d_gene: -
abundance: -
j_gene: TRBJ2-3
v_gene: TRBV5-1
CDR3nt: TGCGCCAGCAGCTTGGGGACTGGCTGGGTGGCTACGCAGTATTTT
CDR3aa: CASSLGTGWVATQYF

d_gene: TRBD2
abundance: -
j_gene: TRBJ2-1
v_gene: TRBV6-1
CDR3nt: TGTGCCAGCAGTGAAGAGGTAGCGGGAGTTATGAATGAGCAGTTCTTC
CDR3aa: CASSEEVAGVMNEQFF

d_gene: -
abundance: -
j_gene: TRBJ2-7
v_gene: TRBV30
CDR3nt: TGTGCCTGGGGTCAAGGGAACGAGCAGTACTTC
CDR3aa: CAWGQGNEQYF

d_gene: TRBD2
abundance: once
j_gene: TRBJ2-3
v_gene: TRBV7-2
CDR3nt: TGTGCCAGCAGCTTAGTGGCGTCTAGCGGGAGGACAGATACGCAGTATTTT
CDR3aa: CASSLVASSGRTDTQYF

d_gene: -
abundance: -
j_gene: TRBJ2-5
v_gene: TRBV6-6
CDR3nt: TGTGCCAGCAGTTACCGCACCGGTGGCGAGACCCAGTACTTC
CDR3aa: CASSYRTGGETQYF

d_gene: -
abundance: -
j_gene: TRBJ2-7
v_gene: TRBV9
CDR3nt: TGTGCCAGCAGCGTAGATAGCGGAGGAAGCTCCTACGAGCAGTACTTC
CDR3aa: CASSVDSGGSSYEQYF

d_gene: -
abundance: -
j_gene: TRBJ2-3
v_gene: TRBV7-9
CDR3nt: TGTGCCAGCAGCACGTCCACAGATACGCAGTATTTT
CDR3aa: CASSTSTDTQYF

d_gene: TRBD2
abundance: -
j_gene: TRBJ2-7
v_gene: TRBV14
CDR3nt: TGTGCCAGTAGACTAGCGGGAGGGCCAAGCGAGCAGTACTTC
CDR3aa: CASRLAGGPSEQYF

d_gene: -
abundance: -
j_gene: TRBJ1-1
v_gene: TRBV6-1
CDR3nt: TGTGCCAGCAGTCTCCCCAGGCGGAACACTGAAGCTTTCTTT
CDR3aa: CASSLPRRNTEAFF

d_gene: -
abundance: -
j_gene: TRBJ1-1
v_gene: TRBV5-5
CDR3nt: TGTGCCAGCAGCTTGGCCGCATTGGGAGGGACTGAAGCTTTCTTT
CDR3aa: CASSLAALGGTEAFF

d_gene: -
abundance: -
j_gene: TRBJ1-2
v_gene: TRBV29-1
CDR3nt: TGCAGCGTCCCCCCAGGGGAGGACTATGGCTACACCTTC
CDR3aa: CSVPPGEDYGYTF

d_gene: -
abundance: -
j_gene: TRBJ2-7
v_gene: TRBV19
CDR3nt: TGTGCCAGTAGTACGCGGACCATTCACTACGAGCAGTACTTC
CDR3aa: CASSTRTIHYEQYF

d_gene: -
abundance: -
j_gene: TRBJ2-3
v_gene: TRBV5-1
CDR3nt: TGCGCCAGCAGCTGGAGGGGTACGCAGTATTTT
CDR3aa: CASSWRGTQYF

d_gene: TRBD2
abundance: -
j_gene: TRBJ2-3
v_gene: TRBV2
CDR3nt: TGTGCCAGCAGTGAATGGCTAGCGGACTCCACAGATACGCAGTATTTT
CDR3aa: CASSEWLADSTDTQYF

d_gene: TRBD2
abundance: -
j_gene: TRBJ2-3
v_gene: TRBV4-1
CDR3nt: TGCGCCAGCAGCCAAGGAAGGGGACTAGCGGGAGTGGATACGCAGTATTTT
CDR3aa: CASSQGRGLAGVDTQYF

d_gene: -
abundance: -
j_gene: TRBJ2-1
v_gene: TRBV7-2
CDR3nt: TGTGCCAGCAGCTTGACCCGAAAGAATGAGCAGTTCTTC
CDR3aa: CASSLTRKNEQFF

d_gene: -
abundance: -
j_gene: TRBJ2-2
v_gene: TRBV9
CDR3nt: TGTGCCAGCAGCGTAGACTCCAGGGAGCTGTTTTTT
CDR3aa: CASSVDSRELFF

d_gene: TRBD2
abundance: -
j_gene: TRBJ2-3
v_gene: TRBV5-1
CDR3nt: TGCGCCAGCAGCATCACTAGCGGGAGACGTGGAGATACGCAGTATTTT
CDR3aa: CASSITSGRRGDTQYF

d_gene: -
abundance: many
j_gene: TRBJ2-7
v_gene: TRBV10-3
CDR3nt: TGTGCCACCCAGGCCACTAGAGGGGGGAGCGAGCAGTACTTC
CDR3aa: CATQATRGGSEQYF

d_gene: -
abundance: few
j_gene: TRBJ2-7
v_gene: TRBV18
CDR3nt: TGTGCCAGCTCACCTTATGGCTACGAGCAGTACTTC
CDR3aa: CASSPYGYEQYF

d_gene: -
abundance: once
j_gene: TRBJ2-1
v_gene: TRBV11-3
CDR3nt: TGTGCCAGCAGCTTAGTGGAGGCCGGGAATGAGCAGTTCTTC
CDR3aa: CASSLVEAGNEQFF

d_gene: TRBD1
abundance: -
j_gene: TRBJ2-3
v_gene: TRBV5-1
CDR3nt: TGCGCCAGCAGCTTGGCGGGAACAGGGGCAGATACGCAGTATTTT
CDR3aa: CASSLAGTGADTQYF

d_gene: TRBD2
abundance: -
j_gene: TRBJ2-1
v_gene: TRBV6-5
CDR3nt: TGTGCCAGCAGTTATCCCCGGACTAGCGGGAATAATGAGCAGTTCTTC
CDR3aa: CASSYPRTSGNNEQFF

d_gene: -
abundance: -
j_gene: TRBJ1-5
v_gene: TRBV5-1
CDR3nt: TGCACCAGCAGCTTGAACGGCCATCAGCCCCAGCATTTT
CDR3aa: CTSSLNGHQPQHF

d_gene: -
abundance: -
j_gene: TRBJ1-1
v_gene: TRBV6-5
CDR3nt: TGTGCCGCAGCCCTCCACGGGAACACTGAAGCTTTCTTT
CDR3aa: CAAALHGNTEAFF

d_gene: -
abundance: -
j_gene: TRBJ2-7
v_gene: TRBV6-5
CDR3nt: TGTGCCAGCAGTTCGTGGGACCGACTCTACGAGCAGTACTTC
CDR3aa: CASSSWDRLYEQYF

d_gene: TRBD1
abundance: -
j_gene: TRBJ1-5
v_gene: TRBV6-1
CDR3nt: TGTGCCAGCAGCATGGACAGGAGCAATCAGCCCCAGCATTTT
CDR3aa: CASSMDRSNQPQHF

d_gene: TRBD1
abundance: -
j_gene: TRBJ1-5
v_gene: TRBV27
CDR3nt: TGTGCCAGCAGTTCTCGACAGGGTAGCAATCAGCCCCAGCATTTT
CDR3aa: CASSSRQGSNQPQHF

d_gene: -
abundance: -
j_gene: TRBJ1-2
v_gene: TRBV2
CDR3nt: TGTGCCAGCAGGTTCATCGATGGCTACACCTTC
CDR3aa: CASRFIDGYTF

d_gene: TRBD1
abundance: -
j_gene: TRBJ2-2
v_gene: TRBV2
CDR3nt: TGTGCCGGTACAGGGGTCGGGACCGGGGAGCTGTTTTTT
CDR3aa: CAGTGVGTGELFF

d_gene: TRBD2
abundance: once
j_gene: TRBJ2-1
v_gene: TRBV27
CDR3nt: TGTGCCAGCAGTTTAGGCGGGAGCGCCTCCTACAATGAGCAGTTCTTC
CDR3aa: CASSLGGSASYNEQFF

d_gene: -
abundance: -
j_gene: TRBJ1-1
v_gene: TRBV19
CDR3nt: TGTGCCAGTAGTCACCAGGGGTGGGGCGCGGGCACTGAAGCTTTCTTT
CDR3aa: CASSHQGWGAGTEAFF

d_gene: -
abundance: -
j_gene: TRBJ1-3
v_gene: TRBV9
CDR3nt: TGTGCCAGCAGCGTAAGGCCAGGGAACACTGGAAACACCATATATTTT
CDR3aa: CASSVRPGNTGNTIYF

d_gene: -
abundance: -
j_gene: TRBJ1-1
v_gene: TRBV5-4
CDR3nt: TGTGCCAGCAGCTCGGGACATATGGCTTTCTTT
CDR3aa: CASSSGHMAFF

d_gene: -
abundance: -
j_gene: TRBJ1-5
v_gene: TRBV25-1
CDR3nt: TGTGCCAGCAGTGATTCAGGGAGCAATCAGCCCCAGCATTTT
CDR3aa: CASSDSGSNQPQHF